This TCR beta chain was found in a study of OX40 agonist ivuxolimab in advanced cancers. Notes on the research overall: Ivuxolimab, which targeted the costimulatory receptor OX40 (CD134), was an agonistic, fully human IgG2 monoclonal antibody. Of the approximately 50 dose-escalation patients, hepatocellular carcinoma was present in 19, melanoma in approximately 15, renal cell carcinoma in 9 and head and neck cancer in 9. Patients were allowed to have had prior anti-PD-1, anti-PD-L1 or anti-CTLA-4 therapy, and approximately 41% of the dose-escalation patients had previously received checkpoint inhibitors. Three dose-escalation patients achieved partial responses, one with hepatocellular carcinoma and two with cutaneous melanoma. The paper reports the monotherapy dose-escalation portion (N of about 47 patients) of the phase I ivuxolimab trial. Intravenous ivuxolimab was administered to patients every 2 weeks at six dose levels: 0.01, 0.1, 0.3, 1.5, 3 and 10 mg/kg. In the dose-escalation cohort, 70% to 85% of patients were male, and the mean age was around 60 years with a range of about 23 to 79. The purpose of peripheral TCRbeta sequencing was to test whether ivuxolimab changed TCR sequence diversity and led to clonal T-cell expansion.

A word on this clone: This clone's antigen is unknown. Qualities for individual bases were not recorded, and no much larger clone is one base off.

The trial excluded patients who had a history of autoimmune disease or who were on systemic immunosuppression. Peripheral blood for TCR sequencing was collected from all dose cohorts at baseline, on cycle 4 day 1, and on cycle 7 day 1. Samples were obtained from an open-label, multicenter, first-in-human phase I dose-escalation trial of ivuxolimab. Adults with locally advanced or metastatic melanoma, renal cell carcinoma, hepatocellular carcinoma or head and neck squamous cell carcinoma were enrolled in the trial. CD4+ and CD8+ T cells were sorted separately from peripheral blood before TCR sequencing. Its CDR3 holds 13 amino acids, cysteine through phenylalanine. The entry retains the CDR3 DNA only, 39 bases that are in frame from base 1. Between the V and J ends, shortened by 4 bases and 6 bases respectively, the junction contains 12 bases. The germline V gene sets CDR1 to MNHEY and CDR2 to SVGAGI.

Genomic DNA was isolated from the sorted cells so that the TCRbeta CDR3 region could be sequenced. TCRbeta CDR3 regions were sequenced using the immunoSEQ Assay. Entries here come from immuneACCESS through TCRdb and include only in-frame sequences with V and J called. Some clones fail to appear in such tables; in the studies checked, an unresolved V gene covers under half of the shortfall, and the cause of the remainder is unknown. The sample table contains roughly 60,000 clones; only one count was recorded for around 83% of them. The ten largest make up roughly 4.8% of the sample. General study outcomes and caveats: At doses of 0.1 to 3.0 mg/kg, clonal expansion of both CD4+ and CD8+ T cells in blood was seen between baseline and week 6. On average, CD8+ T cells showed more expanded clones than CD4+ T cells after ivuxolimab. In the 0.1-3.0 mg/kg groups, partial responders had among the lowest normalized peripheral clonal expansion, particularly in CD8+ T cells. The antigen specificity of the clonally expanded peripheral T cells was not determined. Low levels of normalized T-cell clonal expansion were also seen in some patients who did not respond.

Here the sequenced sample was CD4+ or CD8+ T cells sorted from blood, taken in a trial of the OX40 agonist ivuxolimab. Here the chain combines TRBV6-5 and TRBJ1-2, with a weak D call of TRBD1 (5 bases match). This clonotype was obtained from an adult with an advanced solid tumor such as melanoma, head and neck, liver or kidney cancer. The CDR3 region: CASSSPGGDGYTF. The DNA sequence is TGTGCCAGCAGTTCCCCGGGAGGGGATGGCTACACCTTC.